These 25 T cell receptor beta chains were sequenced from one sample in a study of graft-versus-host responses after intestinal transplantation. For these TCRs, the target antigens are not known. Generated by immunoSEQ multiplex PCR, the TCRdb table keeps only in-frame clones and is missing some. This sample yields around 78,000 clones, of which about nine tenths are seen a single time; around 8% belongs to the top ten. The sample here was unstimulated CD8+ T cells sorted from spleen or lymph node cells, taken before transplant. The receptor source for this set is a human donor who was the organ donor for an intestinal transplant.

V is TRBV27 and J is TRBJ2-1, with 7 bases aligning to TRBD1. The CDR3 runs to 18 residues. The germline V gene has CDR1 MNHEY and CDR2 SMNVEV (reference sequence). V was clipped by 8 bases and J by 0 bases; unmatched bases: 16. The CDR3 reads CASGNLGETGISYNEQFF. The CDR3 DNA reads TGTGCCAGCGGCAATTTGGGGGAGACAGGGATCTCCTACAATGAGCAGTTCTTC.

The chain combines TRBV7-9 with TRBJ2-7; D call uncertain. Per germline, CDR1 SEHNR and CDR2 FQNEAQ (reference sequence). The CDR3 is 14 amino acids. Trimming took 5 bases from V and 5 from J, leaving 16 bases between them. CDR3 region: CASSDPTAMDEQYF. CDR3 DNA sequence: TGTGCCAGCAGCGACCCCACGGCGATGGACGAGCAGTACTTC.

V and J are TRBV4-1 and TRBJ2-2; TRBD2 is a possible D gene (6 bases). The CDR3 covers 13 residues. The germline CDR1 and CDR2 sequences are MGHRA and YSYEKL. V was shortened by 3 bases and J by 6 bases, with 8 bases between the two germline ends. CDR3 in DNA: TGCGCCAGCAGCCACCCGGGGGCCGGGGAGCTGTTTTTT. Amino acid sequence: CASSHPGAGELFF.

V is TRBV30 and J is TRBJ1-1; TRBD1 is a possible D gene (6 bases). Germline values: CDR1 GTSNPN, CDR2 SVGIG (reference sequence). This CDR3 has 13 residues. The V gene lost 4 bases and the J gene lost 5 bases, with 14 bases spanning the gap. The CDR3 nucleotides read TGTGCCTGGAAACAGGGTTTGGGGACTGAAGCTTTCTTT. Its translation is CAWKQGLGTEAFF.

This clone was seen only a few times. The chain has TRBV4-1 and TRBJ2-7; D unclear. Germline V gene data show CDR1 as MGHRA and CDR2 as YSYEKL. Trimming took 3 bases from V and 0 from J, leaving 9 bases between them. This CDR3 has 14 residues. CDR3 sequence (DNA): TGCGCCAGCAGCCAGTACCGGAGCTCCTACGAGCAGTACTTC. Translating it yields CASSQYRSSYEQYF.

The rearrangement uses TRBV5-4 and TRBJ2-3; D is unclear. CDR1 SGHNT and CDR2 YYREEE come from the germline V gene (reference sequence). The V gene lost 2 bases and the J gene lost 2 bases, with 15 bases spanning the gap. The CDR3 covers 16 residues. This CDR3 is CASSLREHLFTDTQYF. In nucleotides, the CDR3 is TGTGCCAGCAGCTTAAGGGAACATCTTTTCACAGATACGCAGTATTTT.

The rearrangement joins TRBV7-8 to TRBJ2-3; a weak D match, TRBD2 (6 bases). Trimming pared 4 bases from V and 0 bases from J, leaving 14 bases between. CDR3 length: 16 residues. The V gene's germline CDR1 is SGHVS and CDR2 FQNEAQ. The CDR3 DNA sequence: TGTGCCAGCAGCTCCCCGTCCAGCGGGAGCACAGATACGCAGTATTTT. This translates into CASSSPSSGSTDTQYF.

The chain carries TRBV6-1 and TRBJ1-4; D is ambiguous. CDR1 is MNHNS and CDR2 is SASEGT in the germline V gene. V shed 5 bases and J shed 6 bases, with 10 bases lying between them. The CDR3 consists of 13 residues. The CDR3 reads CASSSLSDEKLFF. CDR3 coding DNA: TGTGCCAGCAGTTCTCTATCCGATGAAAAACTGTTTTTT.

The chain is built from TRBV5-1 and TRBJ1-5; D gene uncertain. Germline CDR1 reads SGHRS; CDR2 reads YFSETQ. V was shortened by 0 bases and J by 6 bases, with 7 bases between the two germline ends. The CDR3 sequence is 13 residues long. The CDR3 reads CASSLAPGQPQHF. Written as DNA, the CDR3 is TGCGCCAGCAGCTTGGCGCCAGGTCAGCCCCAGCATTTT.

This clone was seen once. This chain uses TRBV10-3 with TRBJ1-5, with 11 bases fitting TRBD1. The CDR3 is 14 amino acids. The germline gives CDR1 ENHRY, CDR2 SYGVKD. J was trimmed by 5 bases and V by 4 bases; bases with no gene match: 1. CDR3 protein: CAISGDRGDQPQHF. The CDR3 nucleotides are TGTGCCATCAGTGGGGACAGGGGGGATCAGCCCCAGCATTTT.

The chain's CDR3 is CASSPRTTGDEQYF. As DNA, the CDR3 is TGCGCCAGCAGCCCAAGGACGACAGGGGACGAGCAGTACTTC. The rearrangement joins TRBV5-1 to TRBJ2-7, with TRBD1 identical over 8 bases. Trimming cost V 4 bases and J 5 bases; bases outside gene matches: 8. CDR1 is SGHRS and CDR2 is YFSETQ in the germline V gene. This CDR3 contains 14 residues.

In DNA, the CDR3 is TGTGCCAGCAGCCCATTGGAGGGCTCGAACACCGGGGAGCTGTTTTTT. Its protein is CASSPLEGSNTGELFF. The gene calls are TRBV7-9 and TRBJ2-2; D is possibly TRBD2 (6 bases). Germline V gives CDR1 SEHNR, CDR2 FQNEAQ (reference sequence). The CDR3 loop spans 16 amino acids. Trimming removed 5 bases at V and 0 bases at J, with 13 bases between.

In nucleotides, the CDR3 is TGTGCCAGCAGTTCAAGGAACGAGCAGTACTTC. It yields the protein CASSSRNEQYF. The J gene is TRBJ2-7, the V gene TRBV28; D gene uncertain. CDR1 is MDHEN and CDR2 is SYDVKM in the germline V gene. CDR3 length: 11 residues. The ends were cut back, 4 bases at V and 5 bases at J, with 6 bases in the middle.

The genes are TRBV4-1 and TRBJ1-5; no definite D call. The CDR3 is 14 amino acids. Germline lookup yields CDR1 MGHRA and CDR2 YSYEKL. Trimming cost V 5 bases and J 1 base, with 9 bases left between them. The CDR3 DNA reads as TGCGCCAGCAGCTCCTACTCGAGCAATCAGCCCCAGCATTTT. Translating gives CASSSYSSNQPQHF.

The J gene is TRBJ2-5, the V gene TRBV21-1; the table's D gene call, TRBD2, was not cross checked with the DNA. Gene TRBJ2-7 matches the end of the DNA better, so the J call may be wrong. TRBV21-1 is a known pseudogene. This CDR3 comprises 14 residues. The CDR3 DNA follows: TGTGCCACCCCCGGGGGGGCCCTGGGATACGAGCAGTACTTC. This encodes CATPGGALGYEQYF.

In its sample, this clone was seen once. The chain links TRBV4-1 to TRBJ2-7; no firm D call. Germline CDR1 reads MGHRA; CDR2 reads YSYEKL. The V end lost 0 bases, the J end lost 2 bases, and 8 bases lay between the germline ends. The CDR3 is made up of 14 amino acids. As DNA, the CDR3 is TGCGCCAGCAGCCAAGAGGCCAGGACCTACGAGCAGTACTTC. Translation gives CASSQEARTYEQYF.

This chain links TRBV9 with TRBJ2-1, with TRBD2 as a possible D gene (7 bases). The CDR3 sequence is 15 residues long. The germline V gene has CDR1 SGDLS and CDR2 YYNGEE. Between the trimmed V and J ends, which lost 2 bases and 8 bases, there was a span of 17 bases. The CDR3 here is CASSVAGEGGYEQFF. CDR3 DNA sequence: TGTGCCAGCAGCGTGGCAGGGGAGGGTGGCTATGAGCAGTTCTTC.

The genes are TRBV29-1 and TRBJ1-2; D ambiguous. The CDR3 spans 13 residues. Trimming left V 4 bases short and J 0 bases short, with 9 bases between. Germline V gives CDR1 SQVTM, CDR2 ANQGSEA. The CDR3 protein is CSVGGGTNYGYTF. The CDR3 DNA reads as TGCAGCGTTGGAGGCGGAACTAACTATGGCTACACCTTC.

This chain uses TRBV4-1 with TRBJ2-6; 7 bases fit TRBD1. The V and J ends lost 4 bases and 4 bases, in that order; junction bases with no gene match: 7. The CDR3 has 16 amino acids. The germline gives CDR1 MGHRA, CDR2 YSYEKL. Written as DNA, the CDR3 is TGCGCCAGCAGCCCGCTGACAGGGACCGGGGCCAACGTCCTGACTTTC. Its protein product is CASSPLTGTGANVLTF.

V and J are TRBV30 and TRBJ1-5, with 11 bases fitting TRBD1. Trimming cost V 0 bases and J 7 bases; bases outside gene matches: 5. The CDR3 is made up of 15 amino acids. Germline V gives CDR1 GTSNPN, CDR2 SVGIG (reference sequence). CDR3 sequence (DNA): TGTGCCTGGAGTGTGGACAGGGGGCTAGAGCAGCCCCAGCATTTT. The encoded protein is CAWSVDRGLEQPQHF.

This chain links TRBV6-1 with TRBJ1-2; D is possibly TRBD1 (6 bases). The V gene lost 6 bases and the J gene lost 8 bases, with 16 bases spanning the gap. The CDR3 has 13 amino acids. Germline CDR1 and CDR2: MNHNS and SASEGT. The CDR3 is CASSGGMGSGYTF. DNA for the CDR3: TGTGCCAGCAGCGGGGGCATGGGATCGGGCTACACCTTC.

A single count supports this clone. An end of the junction differs from the germline gene, which may be a read error. The chain is built from TRBV19 and TRBJ2-7; D ambiguous. The CDR3 has 16 amino acids. CDR1 is LNHDA, CDR2 SQIVND, per germline (reference sequence). In DNA, the CDR3 is TGTGCCAGTAGTCCTGAGATACAAATTTATTCCTCCGAGCAGTACTTC. As protein: CASSPEIQIYSSEQYF.

This clone was counted between two and nine times. J is TRBJ1-1 and V is TRBV5-1; tentative D call: TRBD1 (5 bases). V was cut by 0 bases and J by 0 bases, with 9 bases left in between. CDR1 and CDR2 (germline): SGHRS, YFSETQ. This CDR3 is 15 amino acids long. In DNA, the CDR3 is TGCGCCAGCAGCTTGGCCGACAGTGTGAACACTGAAGCTTTCTTT. It encodes CASSLADSVNTEAFF.

The rearrangement links TRBV27 to TRBJ2-7; no clear D gene. Per the germline V gene, CDR1 is MNHEY and CDR2 is SMNVEV (reference sequence). The CDR3 runs to 13 residues. Trimming cost V 4 bases and J 0 bases, with 7 bases left between them. This CDR3 reads CASSYSSSYEQYF. CDR3 bases: TGTGCCAGCAGTTACTCGAGCTCCTACGAGCAGTACTTC.

The rearrangement uses TRBV7-9 and TRBJ2-5, with D unresolved. The CDR3 has 13 amino acids. Germline CDR1 reads SEHNR; CDR2 reads FQNEAQ (reference sequence). Trimming cost V 3 bases and J 4 bases, with 9 bases left between them. CDR3 nucleotides: TGTGCCAGCAGCTTGACTGTGGGAGAGACCCAGTACTTC. Translated, it gives CASSLTVGETQYF.